This T cell receptor beta chain stems from a study of T-cell reconstitution after alpha-beta-depleted transplantation in children. The germline V gene has CDR1 DFQATT and CDR2 SNEGSKA (reference sequence). The CDR3 totals 12 residues. Using unique molecular identifiers, the investigators prepared the TCRbeta library. TCRdb called the PCR reads again in MiXCR, with one record for every CDR3 protein. In the table there are a few hundred thousand distinct CDR3 sequences, 8.5% to 10% of which are singletons. This clonotype has a count of ten or more. This chain uses TRBV20-1 with TRBJ2-7; D might be TRBD2 (5 bases). The specimen comprised PBMCs from the stem cell graft donor, sampled from the stem cell graft. The TCR sequence derives from a human donor who donated a stem cell graft to a child with acute lymphoblastic leukemia. The chain's CDR3 is CTAGKSPYEQYF. The DNA for the CDR3 is TGCACCGCCGGGAAATCACCTTACGAGCAGTACTTC.